A selection of T cell receptor beta chains follows, all from one sample in a study of radiotherapy plus CTLA-4 blockade in lung cancer. Measured with immunoSEQ multiplex PCR; TCRdb has only the in-frame clones, and not every one. The table includes 130,000 or so clones, 80% to 90% detected once. Sequenced material: peripheral blood, taken from a patient treated with radiotherapy plus ipilimumab. These receptors originate from a human donor with non-small cell lung cancer that progressed on radiotherapy plus ipilimumab. Both conserved end residues are part of each CDR3. D genes are given only for firm matches. Expanded clones get a size class; other rows say once, few or many, or leave the size out.

clone_size d_call j_call v_call cdr3_nt cdr3_aa
few TRBD2 TRBJ2-1 TRBV18 TGTGCCAGCTCACCACCGTTGGCTAGCGGGGGGGTTGAGCAGTTCTTC CASSPPLASGGVEQFF
- - TRBJ1-4 TRBV6-1 TGTGCCAGCAGTGAAGTATGGGCGGATGAAAAACTGTTTTTT CASSEVWADEKLFF
- TRBD1 TRBJ2-1 TRBV5-5 TGTGCCAGCGGGACAGGTCCCTACAATGAGCAGTTCTTC CASGTGPYNEQFF
- TRBD2 TRBJ2-3 TRBV11-2 TGTGCCAGCAGCGACCCCAAGGCGGGAGGCCGGACAGATACGCAGTATTTT CASSDPKAGGRTDTQYF
- - TRBJ2-7 TRBV29-1 TGCAGCGTTGTACCGACCTCCTACGAGCAGTACTTC CSVVPTSYEQYF
- - TRBJ2-7 TRBV2 TGTGCCAGCAGTGAAGCGTGGCGCCCCCGGGAGCAGTACTTC CASSEAWRPREQYF
- - TRBJ1-3 TRBV7-2 TGTGCCAGCAGCTCTGAGATAGGCTCTGGAAACACCATATATTTT CASSSEIGSGNTIYF
- TRBD2 TRBJ2-7 TRBV2 TGTGCCAGCAGTGTTGGGGGGGCCTACGAGCAGTACTTC CASSVGGAYEQYF
- - TRBJ2-7 TRBV7-2 TGTGCCAGCAGCTCCCGGACCCCGCTAGGCGAGCAGTACTTC CASSSRTPLGEQYF
once TRBD1 TRBJ2-4 TRBV10-3 TGTGCCATCAGGGGGACAGGGGAAGACATTCAGTACTTC CAIRGTGEDIQYF
- - TRBJ2-5 TRBV9 TGTGCCAGCAGCGTAGGTCTCAGCGGACCCCAGAGAGAGACCCAGTACTTC CASSVGLSGPQRETQYF
once - TRBJ2-3 TRBV6-5 TGTGCCAGCAGGGACGCAGATACGCAGTATTTT CASRDADTQYF
- - TRBJ2-3 TRBV11-3 TGTGCCAGCAGCCCCAATCGAGCTACAGATACGCAGTATTTT CASSPNRATDTQYF
- - TRBJ2-3 TRBV5-1 TGCGCCAGCAGCTTGGGAGCCCCAGATACGCAGTATTTT CASSLGAPDTQYF
- - TRBJ2-7 TRBV5-1 TGCGCCAGCAGCGGCCGACAGTTACAACCTTCCTACGAGCAGTACTTC CASSGRQLQPSYEQYF
- - TRBJ2-2 TRBV19 TGTGCCAGTAGTATAGATTGGGATGGGGAGCTGTTTTTT CASSIDWDGELFF
- - TRBJ2-3 TRBV6-1 TGTGCCAGCAGTGAACGCGGTTTTACAGATACGCAGTATTTT CASSERGFTDTQYF
- - TRBJ1-1 TRBV18 TGTGCCAGCTCACCAGTGGGCCCGAACACTGAAGCTTTCTTT CASSPVGPNTEAFF
- - TRBJ2-7 TRBV18 TGTGCCAGCTCACCAACGCCGTACGAGCAGTACTTC CASSPTPYEQYF
- TRBD1 TRBJ1-1 TRBV6-5 TGTGCCAGCAGTCGACAGGGCACTGAAGCTTTCTTT CASSRQGTEAFF
- - TRBJ2-7 TRBV18 TGTGCCAGCTCACCACCGCCCCTCCACTCCGAGCAGTACTTC CASSPPPLHSEQYF
few - TRBJ1-1 TRBV19 TGTGCCAGTAGTATAGATCCTCCAGCCACTGAAGCTTTCTTT CASSIDPPATEAFF
- - TRBJ2-1 TRBV5-4 TGTGCCAGCAGCTCCTCCCTTCTTAGAAGCTACAATGAGCAGTTCTTC CASSSSLLRSYNEQFF
- - TRBJ2-1 TRBV15 TGTGCCACCAGCAGAGCACGGAGAAATGAGCAGTTCTTC CATSRARRNEQFF
- TRBD2 TRBJ2-5 TRBV2 TGTGCCAGCAGTACAATAGCGGGAGCACAGGAGACCCAGTACTTC CASSTIAGAQETQYF
- - TRBJ2-5 TRBV5-1 TGCGCCAGCAGTTCACCTGACGTCGTCCAGTACTTC CASSSPDVVQYF
- - TRBJ2-7 TRBV7-2 TGTGCCAGCAGCCCCACCTCCTACGAGCAGTACTTC CASSPTSYEQYF
- - TRBJ2-5 TRBV2 TGTGCCAGCTCGAGCAACGGACGGATTCAAGAGACCCAGTACTTC CASSSNGRIQETQYF
- TRBD2 TRBJ2-5 TRBV6-5 TGTGCCAGCAGACCGACTAGCCGGGTGAAGACCCAGTACTTC CASRPTSRVKTQYF
- - TRBJ2-7 TRBV28 TGTGCCAGCAGACCTCCGGGATCAGTTAGCTCCTACGAGCAGTACTTC CASRPPGSVSSYEQYF
once - TRBJ1-5 TRBV19 TGTGCCAGTAGTATACGGGTAGGCAATCAGCCCCAGCATTTT CASSIRVGNQPQHF
- - TRBJ1-5 TRBV6-5 TGTGCCAGCAGTACCAGGGTTGGTCAGCCCCAGCATTTT CASSTRVGQPQHF
- TRBD2 TRBJ2-5 TRBV6-5 TGTGCCAGCAGTTACTACGCTAGCGGGAGCCAAGAGACCCAGTACTTC CASSYYASGSQETQYF
- TRBD1 TRBJ2-7 TRBV6-5 TGTGCCAGCAGTCAGGGACAGGGAGCCGAGCAGTACTTC CASSQGQGAEQYF
- TRBD1 TRBJ1-3 TRBV5-1 TGCGCCAGCAGCTTGCAGGGGGACTCTGGAAACACCATATATTTT CASSLQGDSGNTIYF
- TRBD2 TRBJ2-7 TRBV29-1 TGCAGCGTCAGAGCGGGGGTGGGCTACGAGCAGTACTTC CSVRAGVGYEQYF
- - TRBJ2-7 TRBV18 TGTGCCAGCTCACCCCTCAGCTCCTACGAGCAGTACTTC CASSPLSSYEQYF
- TRBD2 TRBJ2-3 TRBV6-1 TGTGCCAGCAGTGAAGCTAGCGGGAGCCCAGATACGCAGTATTTT CASSEASGSPDTQYF
- TRBD1 TRBJ2-7 TRBV5-4 TGTGCCAGCAGCTCGGGACAGGCTATCTACGAGCAGTACTTC CASSSGQAIYEQYF
- - TRBJ1-2 TRBV29-1 TGCAGCGCCGCGAGGGACTATGGCTACACCTTC CSAARDYGYTF
few - TRBJ1-1 TRBV9 TGTGCCAGCAGCGTAGTTCCAGAGAACACTGAAGCTTTCTTT CASSVVPENTEAFF
- TRBD2 TRBJ2-3 TRBV11-2 TGTGCCAGCAGCTCCCCTATTAGCGGGAGGGAGAGCACAGATACGCAGTATTTT CASSSPISGRESTDTQYF
once - TRBJ1-1 TRBV9 TGTGCCAGCAGCGTAGGGTGGGGGGCCATGAACACTGAAGCTTTCTTT CASSVGWGAMNTEAFF
- TRBD2 TRBJ2-5 TRBV5-6 TGTGCCAGCAGCTTGCGGCAAAGCGGGACGGGTCAAGAGACCCAGTACTTC CASSLRQSGTGQETQYF
- TRBD1 TRBJ1-1 TRBV11-3 TGTGCCAGCAGCCCGGGAGAGGGGGCAGAAGTAAATACTGAAGCTTTCTTT CASSPGEGAEVNTEAFF
once TRBD2 TRBJ2-1 TRBV2 TGTGCCAGCAGGGCCGGGACTAGCGATACCAATGAGCAGTTCTTC CASRAGTSDTNEQFF
- TRBD1 TRBJ1-1 TRBV10-3 TGTGCCATCAGTAACAGGGGATTGAACACTGAAGCTTTCTTT CAISNRGLNTEAFF
- TRBD1 TRBJ2-2 TRBV6-5 TGTGCCAGCACCGGGACAGGGGGCTACACCGGGGAGCTGTTTTTT CASTGTGGYTGELFF
- - TRBJ2-7 TRBV7-2 TGTGCCAGCCGTTCGGACGGGCATCTAGACTTC CASRSDGHLDF
- - TRBJ1-1 TRBV6-4 TGTGCCAGCAGTGACTCTTGGGGGACTGAAGCTTTCTTT CASSDSWGTEAFF